The sequence of this T cell receptor beta chain was determined in a study of post-analysis software for immune sequencing data. Findings and limits, study-wide: Included in a set of roughly 5 TRBV segments more frequent in patients than controls were TRBV5-6, TRBV5-1 and TRBV20-1.

This clonotype was seen only a few times. What it binds is unknown. Unique molecular identifiers were built into the TCR beta cDNA libraries. MiXCR was run by TCRdb on the PCR reads, yielding one entry per CDR3 protein. The table lists roughly 870,000 distinct CDR3 sequences, 53% of them singletons, with roughly 4.4% in the top ten. V dropped 3 bases and J dropped 2 bases, with 12 bases sitting between them. The CDR3 has 15 amino acids. CDR1 is SGHRS and CDR2 is YFSETQ in the germline V gene. The TCR originated in a girl aged 10 to 17 with multiple sclerosis. The sequencing sample was made of blood. This rearrangement joins TRBV5-1 to TRBJ2-1; D unclear. For the CDR3, the DNA is TGCGCCAGCAGCTATAGGGCAGGCACCTACAATGAGCAGTTCTTC. Residues: CASSYRAGTYNEQFF.